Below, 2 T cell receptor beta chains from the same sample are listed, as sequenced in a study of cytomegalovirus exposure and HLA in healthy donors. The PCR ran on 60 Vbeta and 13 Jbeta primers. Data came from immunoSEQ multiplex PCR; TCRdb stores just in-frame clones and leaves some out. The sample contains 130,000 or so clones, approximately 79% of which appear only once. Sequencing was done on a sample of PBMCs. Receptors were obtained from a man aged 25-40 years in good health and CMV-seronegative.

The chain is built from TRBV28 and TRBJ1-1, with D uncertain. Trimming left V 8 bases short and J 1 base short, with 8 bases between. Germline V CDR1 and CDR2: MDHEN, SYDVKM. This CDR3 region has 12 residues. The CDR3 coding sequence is TGTGCCAGCGGGAGGGCGAACACTGAAGCTTTCTTT. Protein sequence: CASGRANTEAFF.

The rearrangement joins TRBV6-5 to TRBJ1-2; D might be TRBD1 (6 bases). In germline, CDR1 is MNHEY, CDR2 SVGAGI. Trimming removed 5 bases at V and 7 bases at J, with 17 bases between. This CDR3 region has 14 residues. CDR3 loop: CASSRQEKAGGYTF. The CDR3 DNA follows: TGTGCCAGCAGTCGACAGGAGAAGGCCGGTGGCTACACCTTC.